The 31 T cell receptor beta chains in this list originate from one sample, sequenced in a study of yellow fever vaccine responses in identical twins. MiXCR, applied by TCRdb to the RT-PCR reads, yields one record per CDR3 protein. This sample has approximately 16,000 distinct CDR3 sequences, with roughly 85% found just once. The sequencing here drew on T cells from blood (PBMCs), unsorted or a sorted subset (not recorded which), taken before or after yellow fever vaccination (not recorded which). These receptors all stem from a woman aged 18-30 years who received the yellow fever vaccine.

The chain recombines TRBV20-1 with TRBJ2-2, with a tentative D call TRBD2 (6 bases). Trimming took off 0 bases at V and 4 bases at J, with 12 bases between the two ends. CDR1 is DFQATT, CDR2 SNEGSKA, per germline (reference sequence). The CDR3 extends over 15 amino acids. CDR3 coding DNA: TGCAGTGCTAGAGAGGCAGGGCGGGGCACCGGGGAGCTGTTTTTT. As protein: CSAREAGRGTGELFF.

In DNA form, the CDR3 reads TGCAGCGTTGTTATACAGGGTTACTACGAGCAGTACTTC. It encodes CSVVIQGYYEQYF. The chain is built from TRBV29-1 and TRBJ2-7; D may be TRBD1 (6 bases). The CDR3 covers 13 residues. V lost 4 bases to trimming and J lost 3 bases, with 13 bases between them. Per the germline V gene, CDR1 is SQVTM and CDR2 is ANQGSEA.

The chain is built from TRBV20-1 and TRBJ2-7; D uncertain. This CDR3 spans 13 amino acids. Germline V gene data show CDR1 as DFQATT and CDR2 as SNEGSKA (reference sequence). V was cut by 5 bases and J by 2 bases, with 13 bases left in between. DNA of the CDR3: TGCAGTGCTTGCCCCATTGGTACCTACGAGCAGTACTTC. Translated: CSACPIGTYEQYF.

The rearrangement uses TRBV4-1 and TRBJ1-1, with D possibly matching TRBD1 (5 bases). This CDR3 is 13 amino acids long. V dropped 0 bases and J dropped 4 bases, with 6 bases sitting between them. Germline V lookup: CDR1 MGHRA, CDR2 YSYEKL. The CDR3 DNA follows: TGCGCCAGCAGCCAAGAGACAGTCACTGAAGCTTTCTTT. Translated, it gives CASSQETVTEAFF.

The chain recombines TRBV4-2 with TRBJ1-2, with a tentative D call TRBD1 (6 bases). Germline assignment: CDR1 LGHNA and CDR2 YNFKEQ. CDR3 length: 15 residues. V was clipped by 3 bases and J by 6 bases, with 17 bases between them. The chain's CDR3 is CASSQYREGVDGYTF. The CDR3 DNA reads TGTGCCAGCAGCCAGTACAGGGAGGGCGTAGATGGCTACACCTTC.

The gene calls are TRBV24-1 and TRBJ1-2; 7 positions agree with TRBD1. The V and J ends lost 6 bases and 6 bases, in that order; junction bases with no gene match: 6. Germline V gives CDR1 KGHDR, CDR2 SFDVKD. The CDR3 sequence is 13 residues long. The CDR3 DNA reads TGTGCCACCAGTAGGGGCAGGGGGAATGGCTACACCTTC. Residues: CATSRGRGNGYTF.

The rearrangement links TRBV29-1 to TRBJ2-1; D gene ambiguous. The CDR3 is 12 amino acids. Germline V gene lookup returns CDR1 SQVTM and CDR2 ANQGSEA. V lost 2 bases and J lost 5, with 7 bases in between. The CDR3 loop is CSVEYLHNEQFF. Written as DNA, the CDR3 is TGCAGCGTTGAATACCTCCACAATGAGCAGTTCTTC.

The chain employs TRBV12-3 or TRBV12-4 and TRBJ1-3; D gene unclear. This CDR3 contains 17 residues. V was shortened by 5 bases and J by 0 bases, with 17 bases between the two germline ends. In nucleotides, the CDR3 is TGTGCCAGCAGTCCTAACAGAAACTCTCCCTCTGGAAACACCATATATTTT. Translated, it gives CASSPNRNSPSGNTIYF.

The V and J genes are TRBV15 and TRBJ2-1; D gene ambiguous. Germline V gene sequence: CDR1 LNHNV, CDR2 YYDKDF (reference sequence). The CDR3 length is 14 residues. Trimming took 0 bases from V and 10 from J, leaving 13 bases between them. CDR3 nucleotides: TGTGCCACCAGCAGAGATAAGCCTCCCACGGAGCAGTTCTTC. This codes for CATSRDKPPTEQFF.

The chain carries TRBV20-1 and TRBJ2-7; TRBD1 matches 7 bases. Germline values: CDR1 DFQATT, CDR2 SNEGSKA (reference sequence). The CDR3 has 14 residues. CDR3 DNA sequence: TGCAGATGTAGTTCCAGGGGGAGAGTTGACGAGCAGTACTTC. It is translated as CRCSSRGRVDEQYF.

This clonotype was recorded once. J is TRBJ2-5 and V is TRBV11-2, with 8 bases that match TRBD1. The CDR3 is 17 residues long. With V trimmed by 3 bases and J by 0 bases, 9 bases remained unmatched. Germline V gives CDR1 SGHAT, CDR2 FQNNGV. CDR3 sequence: CASSFGQGRGYQETQYF. The CDR3 nucleotides read TGTGCCAGCAGCTTCGGACAGGGAAGGGGGTACCAAGAGACCCAGTACTTC.

Of note for this clonotype: Relative to the germline gene, one junction end is altered; a read error may explain this. V gene TRBV29-1 combines with J gene TRBJ2-7, with 7 bases that match TRBD2. The CDR3 consists of 14 residues. Germline V CDR1 and CDR2: SQVTM, ANQGSEA. This CDR3 is CSDESSGRSYEQYF. The CDR3 nucleotides read TGCAGCGATGAATCTAGCGGCCGATCCTACGAGCAGTACTTC.

CDR3: CSVVALTHEQYF. The CDR3 nucleotides are TGCAGCGTTGTGGCCCTTACCCACGAGCAGTACTTC. The chain links TRBV29-1 to TRBJ2-7, with D unclear. The CDR3 has 12 amino acids. CDR1 and CDR2 from the germline V gene are SQVTM and ANQGSEA. Trimming shortened V by 4 bases and J by 5 bases, and 12 bases separated the two germline ends.

The chain has TRBV3-1 and TRBJ2-7; D not resolved. CDR1 and CDR2 (germline): LGHDT, YNNKEL (reference sequence). The CDR3 runs to 15 residues. Trimming stripped 0 bases from V and 2 bases from J, with 11 bases between. The CDR3 bases are TGTGCCAGCAGCCAAGATGCTCTAGGAACCTACGAGCAGTACTTC. Amino acids: CASSQDALGTYEQYF.

This chain connects TRBV5-1 to TRBJ2-1, with D possibly matching TRBD1 (6 bases). The V end lost 9 bases, the J end lost 3 bases, and 16 bases lay between the germline ends. The germline CDR1 and CDR2 sequences are SGHRS and YFSETQ. The CDR3 runs 14 residues. CDR3 protein: CATSRGQYYNEQFF. In nucleotides, the CDR3 is TGCGCCACCTCCCGGGGACAATACTACAATGAGCAGTTCTTC.

J is TRBJ2-7 and V is TRBV29-1; tentatively, D is TRBD2 (6 bases). The CDR3 is 11 amino acids. V lost 5 bases and J lost 6, with 11 bases in between. The germline CDR1 and CDR2 sequences are SQVTM and ANQGSEA. The CDR3 sequence is CSVTGSREQYF. The CDR3 DNA reads as TGCAGCGTTACCGGGAGCCGCGAGCAGTACTTC.

The chain combines TRBV7-3 with TRBJ2-3; 11 bases align to TRBD2. This CDR3 has 17 residues. V gave up 1 base and J gave up 5 bases; unmatched junction bases: 8. Germline CDR1 SGHTA, CDR2 FQGTGA. The CDR3 loop is CASSLKILAGEGDTQYF. In DNA form, the CDR3 reads TGTGCCAGCAGCTTAAAGATACTAGCGGGAGAGGGAGATACGCAGTATTTT.

With respect to this clonotype: A junction end diverges from the germline sequence, so it may reflect a read error. For the CDR3, the DNA is TGTGCCAGCAGCTTAGGCCTAGAGTACAATGAGCGGTTCTTC. Its protein product is CASSLGLEYNERFF. V is TRBV11-2 and J is TRBJ2-1; no reliable D call. CDR3 size: 14 residues. The V gene's germline CDR1 is SGHAT and CDR2 FQNNGV.

This chain connects TRBV11-1 to TRBJ1-3; D ambiguous. With 4 bases removed from V and 0 bases from J, the gap between germline ends came to 7 bases. The germline V gene encodes CDR1 SGHAT and CDR2 FQDESV (reference sequence). The length of the CDR3 is 14 residues. The CDR3 loop reads CASSSAVSGNTIYF. CDR3 bases: TGTGCCAGCAGCTCAGCGGTCTCTGGAAACACCATATATTTT.

The chain is built from TRBV14 and TRBJ2-1; D not certain. This CDR3 spans 13 amino acids. Trimming stripped 6 bases from V and 0 bases from J, with 6 bases between. Germline V gives CDR1 SGHDN, CDR2 FVKESK. The CDR3 DNA is TGTGCCAGCAGGGCGAGCTCCTACAATGAGCAGTTCTTC. Its protein product is CASRASSYNEQFF.

This clonotype was seen just once. The chain couples TRBV4-3 to TRBJ1-1, with D unresolved. In germline, CDR1 is LGHNA, CDR2 YSLEER. The CDR3 totals 16 residues. Trimming took 0 bases from V and 6 from J, leaving 17 bases between them. CDR3 sequence (DNA): TGCGCCAGCAGCCAAGACGCATACGGCAAGGGCTCTGAAGCTTTCTTT. It is translated as CASSQDAYGKGSEAFF.

A few counts support this clonotype. The gene calls are TRBV7-9 and TRBJ2-3, with D unclear. Per germline, CDR1 SEHNR and CDR2 FQNEAQ (reference sequence). Trimming stripped 1 base from V and 5 bases from J, with 7 bases between. The CDR3 runs to 13 residues. This CDR3 is CASSLVVGDTQYF. The CDR3, as DNA: TGTGCCAGCAGCTTAGTGGTGGGAGATACGCAGTATTTT.

V and J are TRBV6-2 or TRBV6-3 and TRBJ2-3; 9 bases map to TRBD2. Germline loops: CDR1 MNHEY, CDR2 SVGEGT. This CDR3 has 15 amino acids. The J segment lost 2 bases and the V segment lost 5 bases, leaving 5 bases of the junction unmatched. CDR3 amino acids: CASSPRLADTDTQYF. As DNA, the CDR3 is TGTGCCAGCAGTCCTCGACTAGCGGACACAGATACGCAGTATTTT.

The chain uses TRBV20-1 and TRBJ2-7; maybe TRBD1 (5 bases). The CDR3 length is 14 residues. Trimming shortened V by 6 bases and J by 3 bases, and 18 bases separated the two germline ends. The germline V gene has CDR1 DFQATT and CDR2 SNEGSKA (reference sequence). The CDR3 DNA reads as TGCAGTGCCCTCTCGGACACCACGTTCTACGAGCAGTACTTC. Residues: CSALSDTTFYEQYF.

The CDR3 spells CASSWARGTEAFF. The CDR3 bases are TGTGCCAGCAGTTGGGCCCGGGGCACTGAAGCTTTCTTT. This sequence joins TRBV28 and TRBJ1-1; D gene ambiguous. Trimming removed 4 bases from V and 4 bases from J, with 10 bases in between. Germline V gives CDR1 MDHEN, CDR2 SYDVKM. This CDR3 is 13 amino acids long.

V and J are TRBV11-2 and TRBJ2-3, with unresolved D. The V end was cut by 4 bases, the J end by 3 bases, with 2 bases between. Germline CDR1 SGHAT, CDR2 FQNNGV. The CDR3 length is 11 residues. As DNA, the CDR3 is TGTGCCAGCAGCTGGACAGATACGCAGTATTTT. Protein sequence: CASSWTDTQYF.

The chain carries TRBV28 and TRBJ2-7; 8 positions agree with TRBD1. The V gene end was trimmed by 7 bases and the J gene end by 12 bases; junction bases not matched to a gene: 11. This CDR3 has 12 residues. Germline assignment: CDR1 MDHEN and CDR2 SYDVKM. CDR3 protein: CASNDRGPWMYF. The CDR3 bases are TGTGCCAGCAACGACAGGGGCCCATGGATGTACTTC.

This clonotype was detected only once. This sequence joins TRBV11-2 and TRBJ2-3; no reliable D call. The V end lost 5 bases, the J end lost 2 bases, and 8 bases lay between the germline ends. This CDR3 is 13 amino acids long. In germline, CDR1 is SGHAT, CDR2 FQNNGV. This chain's CDR3 is CASSLSYTDTQYF. Here the CDR3 DNA reads TGTGCCAGCAGCCTCAGTTACACAGATACGCAGTATTTT.

The CDR3 is CASSPELSGSNEQFF. CDR3 DNA: TGTGCCAGCAGCCCAGAGCTTAGCGGGAGCAATGAGCAGTTCTTC. This rearrangement joins TRBV3-1 to TRBJ2-1, with 9 bases identical to TRBD2. With V trimmed by 4 bases and J by 6 bases, 7 bases remained unmatched. The V gene's germline CDR1 is LGHDT and CDR2 YNNKEL (reference sequence). The CDR3 consists of 15 residues.

This chain uses TRBV5-4 with TRBJ2-7, with TRBD1 matching 10 bases. Germline trimming cut 4 bases from V and 2 bases from J; bases unmatched to any gene: 6. CDR3 size: 15 residues. Germline assignment: CDR1 SGHNT and CDR2 YYREEE (reference sequence). The CDR3 spells CASSPGQGVAYEQYF. DNA for the CDR3: TGTGCCAGCAGCCCTGGACAGGGGGTGGCCTACGAGCAGTACTTC.

The CDR3 DNA follows: TGTGCCAGCAGTGAGGAGAATGAGCAGTTCTTC. Translation: CASSEENEQFF. V gene TRBV2 combines with J gene TRBJ2-1; no clear D gene. Germline V gene data show CDR1 as SNHLY and CDR2 as FYNNEI. The CDR3 covers 11 residues. Trimming pared 3 bases from V and 7 bases from J, leaving 4 bases between.